These T cell receptor beta chains were read from a single sample in a study of blood T cell repertoires in COVID-19. Repertoires were generated with immunoSEQ multiplex PCR, while TCRdb's copy carries only in-frame clones and drops some. The profile shows nearly 350,000 clones, about 90% of them singletons. Sequenced material: peripheral blood. These receptors all come from a woman under 30 who had recovered from COVID-19. CDR3s include the opening cysteine and the closing phenylalanine or tryptophan. D genes are given only for firm matches. For some rows the clone size is stated as once, few or many, or as a class when expanded; others skip it.

-,TRBJ2-3,TRBV29-1,TRBD1,CSVAGGPDTQYF,TGCAGCGTTGCAGGGGGCCCAGATACGCAGTATTTT
-,TRBJ2-1,TRBV11-2,TRBD2,CASRKRSGGGLAADNEQFF,TGTGCCAGCAGAAAACGTTCCGGGGGGGGACTAGCGGCAGACAATGAGCAGTTCTTC
-,TRBJ1-2,TRBV6-5,TRBD1,CASSYDRAYGYTF,TGTGCCAGCAGTTATGACAGGGCGTATGGCTACACCTTC
-,TRBJ2-5,TRBV4-1,-,CASSQESTSSRETQYF,TGCGCCAGCAGCCAAGAATCAACTAGCTCTCGAGAGACCCAGTACTTC
-,TRBJ2-5,TRBV4-1,TRBD2,CASSQTGLAAETQYF,TGCGCCAGCAGCCAAACGGGACTAGCGGCTGAGACCCAGTACTTC
-,TRBJ1-4,TRBV6-6,-,CASSRQTRPSNEKLFF,TGTGCCAGCAGTCGACAGACCAGGCCGTCTAATGAAAAACTGTTTTTT
-,TRBJ2-1,TRBV27,-,CASSPNFGADEQFF,TGTGCCAGCAGTCCGAATTTTGGGGCGGATGAGCAGTTCTTC
once,TRBJ2-6,TRBV7-2,TRBD2,CASTAGRAGANVLTF,TGTGCCAGCACCGCCGGGAGGGCCGGGGCCAACGTCCTGACTTTC
-,TRBJ1-2,TRBV11-2,-,CASSLQGRGYTF,TGTGCCAGCAGCTTGCAGGGTCGGGGCTACACCTTC
-,TRBJ1-1,TRBV19,TRBD1,CASTATGGTEAFF,TGTGCCAGTACTGCGACAGGGGGTACTGAAGCTTTCTTT
-,TRBJ2-1,TRBV7-2,TRBD2,CASSSILADSYNEQFF,TGTGCCAGCAGCTCGATACTAGCGGACTCCTACAATGAGCAGTTCTTC
-,TRBJ1-6,TRBV12-3/TRBV12-4,-,CASRSGGEAPLHF,TGTGCCAGCAGGAGCGGGGGTGAGGCACCCCTCCACTTT
-,TRBJ2-3,TRBV5-6,-,CASSGGTPDTQYF,TGTGCCAGCAGCGGCGGGACGCCAGATACGCAGTATTTT
-,TRBJ1-4,TRBV6-2/TRBV6-3,TRBD1,CASSYSWDSATNEKLFF,TGTGCCAGCAGTTACTCGTGGGACAGCGCAACTAATGAAAAACTGTTTTTT
once,TRBJ2-1,TRBV12-3/TRBV12-4,-,CASRITRDEQFF,TGTGCCAGCAGAATAACTAGGGATGAGCAGTTCTTC
-,TRBJ1-5,TRBV11-3,-,CASSRGRNQPQHF,TGTGCCAGCAGCCGAGGGAGGAATCAGCCCCAGCATTTT
-,TRBJ2-2,TRBV18,TRBD2,CASSPLGGSDTGELFF,TGTGCCAGCTCACCACTCGGCGGGAGTGACACCGGGGAGCTGTTTTTT
few,TRBJ1-1,TRBV7-9,-,CASSASQGTEAFF,TGTGCCAGCAGCGCCTCACAGGGCACTGAAGCTTTCTTT
-,TRBJ2-5,TRBV3-1/TRBV3-2,-,CASSQYVAAETQYF,TGTGCCAGCAGCCAGTATGTAGCGGCAGAGACCCAGTACTTC
-,TRBJ1-4,TRBV27,-,CASSRFGSEIAGELFF,TGTGCCAGCAGTCGGTTTGGGAGCGAGATTGCGGGAGAACTGTTTTTT
-,TRBJ2-1,TRBV14,TRBD2,CASSQAAGANEQFF,TGTGCCAGCAGCCAAGCAGCGGGAGCGAATGAGCAGTTCTTC
-,TRBJ2-1,TRBV11-2,-,CASKHQGLTDNEQFF,TGTGCCAGCAAACACCAGGGACTTACAGATAATGAGCAGTTCTTC
-,TRBJ2-5,TRBV7-5,-,CARSSRRERIETQYF,TGTGCCAGAAGCTCCCGACGGGAGCGGATAGAGACCCAGTACTTC
-,TRBJ2-5,TRBV23-1,TRBD1,CASTRDRGKTQYF,TGCGCCAGCACCCGGGACAGGGGGAAGACCCAGTACTTC
-,TRBJ1-2,TRBV6-2/TRBV6-3,TRBD1,CASSYTPGQGGGYTF,TGTGCCAGCAGTTACACCCCGGGACAGGGTGGAGGCTACACCTTC
-,TRBJ1-2,TRBV11-2,-,CASSNRRGGRLNYGYTF,TGTGCCAGCAGCAACAGAAGGGGGGGGCGACTAAACTATGGCTACACCTTC
-,TRBJ2-1,TRBV9,TRBD1,CASSSQWGQGALNEQFF,TGTGCCAGCAGTTCCCAGTGGGGTCAGGGGGCGTTAAATGAGCAGTTCTTC
-,TRBJ1-5,TRBV11-2,TRBD1,CASSLTGRSNQPQHF,TGTGCCAGCAGCTTGACAGGGCGTAGCAATCAGCCCCAGCATTTT
-,TRBJ1-1,TRBV6-5,TRBD1,CASSWTGRMSTEAFF,TGTGCCAGCAGCTGGACAGGAAGAATGAGCACTGAAGCTTTCTTT
-,TRBJ1-1,TRBV19,-,CASSPRTAYEAFF,TGTGCCAGTAGTCCGCGGACAGCCTATGAAGCTTTCTTT
-,TRBJ1-4,TRBV7-8,-,CASSWRQVPEKLFF,TGTGCCAGCAGCTGGCGACAGGTTCCTGAAAAACTGTTTTTT